This is a list of T cell receptor beta chains from one sample in a study of blood T cells in healthy people across ages. TCRdb re-called the 5' RACE reads through MiXCR, storing one row per CDR3 protein. The data contain about 1.6 million distinct CDR3 sequences, about 35% of them seen just once; the ten biggest clones take up approximately 10%. Sequenced material: blood. All receptors come from a woman aged 30 to 39 in good health. Both conserved end residues are part of each CDR3.

v_call cdr3_aa
TRBV6-1 CASSHNFEKGQFDSPLHF
TRBV4-2 CASGQELRVPYEQYF
TRBV6-6 CASSYSPQYTDTQYF
TRBV2 CASSVNRQNYGYTF
TRBV12-3/TRBV12-4 CASSRGQGSSTEKLFF
TRBV7-9 CASTGTDTQYF
TRBV7-2 CASSFRASGANVLTF
TRBV24-1 CATSDGKPDREQYF
TRBV24-1 CATSDSPSGDSYNEQFF
TRBV20-1 CSAARDRSPLGQYF
TRBV20-1 CSASTLAGVQGTQYF
TRBV5-1 CASTSDSYNEQFF
TRBV7-6 CASSLGGGGSSYNEQFF